A single sample gave rise to the 28 T cell receptor beta chains below, sequenced in a study of blood T cell repertoires in COVID-19. Some clones are missing from TCRdb's copy, which holds only in-frame ones; the method was immunoSEQ multiplex PCR. Altogether roughly 35,000 clones are present, roughly 80% being singletons, with the ten largest covering 7% to 8.5%. Sequenced sample: peripheral blood. These receptors were taken from a woman aged 55 to 70 with acute or convalescent COVID-19.

The chain links TRBV29-1 to TRBJ2-5; tentative D call: TRBD2 (5 bases). The CDR3 runs 15 residues. V was shortened by 7 bases and J by 5 bases, with 23 bases between the two germline ends. Germline V gene lookup returns CDR1 SQVTM and CDR2 ANQGSEA. CDR3 coding DNA: TGCAGCGCCGACTCCATATCGAGGGCGGGCGAGACCCAGTACTTC. Protein: CSADSISRAGETQYF.

The rearrangement links TRBV23-1 to TRBJ2-7; tentatively, D is TRBD2 (6 bases). TRBV23-1 qualifies as an ORF whose function is uncertain. CDR3 length equals 16 residues. Trimming took off 7 bases at V and 4 bases at J, with 23 bases between the two ends. CDR3 in DNA: TGCGCCAGCACCCCCGCCCCGGGACGCCGGGGGTACGAGCAGTACTTC. Translation: CASTPAPGRRGYEQYF.

The chain is built from TRBV6-5 and TRBJ1-1; D may be TRBD1 (5 bases). The CDR3 covers 13 residues. V was pared by 3 bases and J by 6 bases, with 11 bases between. Germline V gives CDR1 MNHEY, CDR2 SVGAGI. In nucleotides, the CDR3 is TGTGCCAGCAGTTATCCAGGGAATTCTGAAGCTTTCTTT. Translating gives CASSYPGNSEAFF.

This chain uses TRBV27 with TRBJ2-3; maybe TRBD2 (5 bases). CDR1 and CDR2 from the germline V gene are MNHEY and SMNVEV (reference sequence). There are 14 residues in the CDR3. V shed 6 bases and J shed 2 bases, with 12 bases lying between them. This chain's CDR3 is CASRASSLTDTQYF. The CDR3 DNA sequence: TGTGCCAGCAGGGCTAGCTCCCTCACAGATACGCAGTATTTT.

The chain's CDR3 is CASSQAPQGEYEQYF. The CDR3, as DNA: TGCGCCAGCAGCCAAGCGCCACAGGGAGAATACGAGCAGTACTTC. The gene calls are TRBV4-1 and TRBJ2-7, with a possible D match to TRBD1 (6 bases). This CDR3 is built from 15 residues. Between the trimmed V and J ends, which lost 1 base and 4 bases, there was a span of 14 bases. Germline lookup yields CDR1 MGHRA and CDR2 YSYEKL.

The V and J genes are TRBV5-1 and TRBJ2-7; D may be TRBD2 (6 bases). V was trimmed by 3 bases and J by 1 base, leaving 8 bases between them. The CDR3 is made up of 13 amino acids. Looked up from germline, CDR1 is SGHRS and CDR2 is YFSETQ. CDR3 nucleotide sequence: TGCGCCAGCAGCTCGGGGGAATCCTACGAGCAGTACTTC. This gives the protein CASSSGESYEQYF.

The chain couples TRBV9 to TRBJ2-2, with 8 nucleotides matching TRBD2. This CDR3 region has 19 residues. V was clipped by 0 bases and J by 7 bases; unmatched bases: 17. Per the germline V gene, CDR1 is SGDLS and CDR2 is YYNGEE. CDR3 residues: CASSVDGAVGSGVIGELFF. The CDR3 bases are TGTGCCAGCAGCGTAGACGGGGCTGTGGGTAGCGGGGTCATCGGGGAGCTGTTTTTT.

The J gene is TRBJ1-5, the V gene TRBV3-1 (or the pseudogene TRBV3-2), with D unresolved. The CDR3 sequence is 12 residues long. The germline V and J ends were trimmed by 0 bases and 7 bases, with 4 bases remaining between them. CDR1 and CDR2 (germline): LGHDT, YNNKEL (reference sequence). CDR3 protein: CASSQDQQPQHF. DNA for the CDR3: TGTGCCAGCAGCCAAGATCAACAGCCCCAGCATTTT.

The chain recombines TRBV5-4 with TRBJ1-1, with 7 bases identical to TRBD1. Trimming took 5 bases from V and 0 from J; bases not matched to a gene: 4. The CDR3 extends over 14 amino acids. Germline assignment: CDR1 SGHNT and CDR2 YYREEE (reference sequence). The CDR3, as DNA: TGTGCCAGCAGTTGGGACAGAATGAACACTGAAGCTTTCTTT. This sequence encodes CASSWDRMNTEAFF.

The gene calls are TRBV12-3 or TRBV12-4 and TRBJ2-1; TRBD1 is a possible D gene (6 bases). CDR3 size: 13 residues. V lost 5 bases, J lost 4 bases, and 9 bases lay in between. CDR3 sequence reads: CASSADSYNEQFF. As DNA, the CDR3 is TGTGCCAGCAGTGCGGACAGTTACAATGAGCAGTTCTTC.

The sample holds one count of this clone. This chain joins TRBV19 and TRBJ2-7; D may be TRBD2 (6 bases). The CDR3 is 14 residues long. Germline V gene data show CDR1 as LNHDA and CDR2 as SQIVND (reference sequence). With 5 bases removed from V and 3 bases from J, the gap between germline ends came to 14 bases. CDR3 amino acids: CASSLRDGIYEQYF. As DNA, the CDR3 is TGTGCCAGTAGTCTGCGGGACGGAATCTACGAGCAGTACTTC.

This clone was recorded once. The CDR3 spells CASSLRDISYEQYF. The DNA for the CDR3 is TGTGCCAGCAGTCTCCGGGACATCTCCTACGAGCAGTACTTC. J is TRBJ2-7 and V is TRBV13; the D gene is possibly TRBD1 (6 bases). The V end was cut by 6 bases, the J end by 0 bases, with 12 bases between. Germline V gives CDR1 PRHDT, CDR2 FYEKMQ (reference sequence). The CDR3 consists of 14 residues.

In its sample, this clone was seen once. V gene TRBV6-5 combines with J gene TRBJ1-2; D perhaps matches TRBD1 (5 bases). The CDR3 sequence is 13 residues long. CDR1 and CDR2 (germline): MNHEY, SVGAGI. Trimming took 2 bases from V and 3 from J, leaving 7 bases between them. The CDR3 protein is CASSYDRDYGYTF. Written as DNA, the CDR3 is TGTGCCAGCAGTTACGACAGAGACTATGGCTACACCTTC.

This chain connects TRBV5-1 to TRBJ1-6; 8 bases map to TRBD1. CDR1 and CDR2 (germline): SGHRS, YFSETQ. Trimming cost V 4 bases and J 11 bases; bases outside gene matches: 8. There are 14 residues in the CDR3. The CDR3 nucleotides read TGCGCCAGCAGCCTGGGACAGGCACAAACACCCCTCCACTTT. It translates to CASSLGQAQTPLHF.

The chain carries TRBV5-4 and TRBJ2-2; no firm D call. Trimming stripped 1 base from V and 1 base from J, with 5 bases between. The germline CDR1 and CDR2 sequences are SGHNT and YYREEE (reference sequence). This CDR3 contains 14 residues. CDR3 bases: TGTGCCAGCAGCTTGAGAGTGAACACCGGGGAGCTGTTTTTT. It encodes CASSLRVNTGELFF.

The chain combines TRBV12-3 or TRBV12-4 with TRBJ2-3; D is ambiguous. The CDR3 spans 12 residues. V lost 0 bases and J lost 6, with 4 bases in between. The CDR3 protein is CASSLAADTQYF. Here the CDR3 DNA reads TGTGCCAGCAGTTTAGCAGCGGATACGCAGTATTTT.

This clone was recorded only once. This chain joins TRBV5-5 and TRBJ1-6; D is uncertain. V gave up 0 bases and J gave up 8 bases, with 6 bases separating them. CDR3 length equals 13 residues. Per germline, CDR1 SGHKS and CDR2 YYEKEE (reference sequence). This CDR3 is CASSLAVDSPLHF. Here the CDR3 DNA reads TGTGCCAGCAGCTTGGCGGTCGATTCACCCCTCCACTTT.

The V and J genes are TRBV18 and TRBJ2-2; D call uncertain. V lost 4 bases to trimming and J lost 3 bases, with 6 bases between them. The CDR3 contains 13 residues. Germline CDR1 reads KGHSH; CDR2 reads LQKENI. The CDR3 DNA reads as TGTGCCAGCTCACAGCAGGACACCGGGGAGCTGTTTTTT. This translates into CASSQQDTGELFF.

The DNA for the CDR3 is TGTGCCAGCAGCGTAGTGTCCGCAGGGGACAATGAGCAGTTCTTC. This codes for CASSVVSAGDNEQFF. The gene calls are TRBV9 and TRBJ2-1; D perhaps matches TRBD1 (6 bases). The germline CDR1 and CDR2 sequences are SGDLS and YYNGEE. The V and J ends lost 0 bases and 5 bases respectively, with 12 bases between them. The CDR3 is made up of 15 amino acids.

This clone occurred a few times. The rearrangement uses TRBV5-4 and TRBJ2-1; 7 bases are a match to TRBD2. The CDR3 loop spans 17 amino acids. The V gene's germline CDR1 is SGHNT and CDR2 YYREEE (reference sequence). Trimming took 1 base from V and 8 from J; bases not matched to a gene: 15. The CDR3 coding sequence is TGTGCCAGCAGCTTGAGGGTTAAGGGCGGGGGAAGCGATGAGCAGTTCTTC. Translated: CASSLRVKGGGSDEQFF.

J is TRBJ1-2 and V is TRBV18, with 11 nucleotides matching TRBD1. CDR1 KGHSH and CDR2 LQKENI come from the germline V gene. The ends lost 5 bases at V and 4 bases at J; junction bases unmatched: 12. This CDR3 region has 17 residues. The CDR3 coding sequence is TGTGCCAGCTCATCCGGACAGGGGGCCCCTAGGGGCTATGGCTACACCTTC. This sequence encodes CASSSGQGAPRGYGYTF.

In its sample, this clone was seen a few times. The chain has TRBV5-1 and TRBJ1-1; TRBD1 is a possible D gene (6 bases). This CDR3 comprises 16 residues. Per germline, CDR1 SGHRS and CDR2 YFSETQ. The germline V and J ends were trimmed by 4 bases and 3 bases, with 19 bases remaining between them. The CDR3 nucleotides are TGCGCCAGCAGCCTGATGGCAGGGGTGCCGGACACTGAAGCTTTCTTT. Its translation is CASSLMAGVPDTEAFF.

V and J are TRBV5-3 and TRBJ2-1; 7 nucleotides line up with TRBD2. TRBV5-3 is given ORF status, its function remaining uncertain. Unmatched junction bases numbered 3, after V lost 0 bases and J lost 15 bases. The CDR3 is made up of 11 amino acids. The CDR3 nucleotides are TGTGCCAGAAGCTTGGATCCGGGGGGGTTCTTC. As protein: CARSLDPGGFF.

Remarks on this clone: The sample carries other DNA sequences with the same CDR3. The chain joins TRBV30 to TRBJ1-6, with D possibly TRBD1 on 6 matching bases. V was clipped by 0 bases and J by 7 bases, with 13 bases between them. Per germline, CDR1 GTSNPN and CDR2 SVGIG (reference sequence). The CDR3 sequence is 15 residues long. Written as DNA, the CDR3 is TGTGCCTGGAGTGTTAGGGGGACCGAGAATTCACCCCTCCACTTT. It yields the protein CAWSVRGTENSPLHF.

This sequence joins TRBV19 and TRBJ1-1, with 10 bases identical to TRBD1. With V trimmed by 7 bases and J by 0 bases, 8 bases remained unmatched. CDR3 length: 16 residues. Germline CDR1 is LNHDA and CDR2 is SQIVND (reference sequence). CDR3 sequence: CASTADRGLLNTEAFF. The DNA of the CDR3 is TGTGCCAGTACCGCCGACAGGGGGCTGTTGAACACTGAAGCTTTCTTT.

This clone has just a few counts. This chain uses TRBV7-3 with TRBJ1-2; D possibly corresponds to TRBD1 (6 bases). The CDR3 consists of 12 residues. Between the trimmed V and J ends, which lost 7 bases and 7 bases, there was a span of 13 bases. Germline CDR1 SGHTA, CDR2 FQGTGA. CDR3 loop: CASKWGPSGYTF. In nucleotides, the CDR3 is TGTGCCAGCAAATGGGGGCCAAGTGGCTACACCTTC.

This clone showed up just once. The V and J genes are TRBV6-5 and TRBJ1-3; D is possibly TRBD1 (5 bases). V lost 7 bases, J lost 0 bases, and 10 bases lay in between. Germline V gene lookup returns CDR1 MNHEY and CDR2 SVGAGI. This CDR3 is built from 14 residues. The CDR3 region is CASNIGGSGNTIYF. In DNA form, the CDR3 reads TGTGCCAGCAATATCGGGGGCTCTGGAAACACCATATATTTT.

The rearrangement links TRBV28 to TRBJ2-7; a weak D match, TRBD1 (6 bases). The germline V gene has CDR1 MDHEN and CDR2 SYDVKM. This CDR3 region has 15 residues. V was trimmed by 2 bases and J by 4 bases, leaving 15 bases between them. The CDR3 is CASSLLTGNLYEQYF. The CDR3 DNA sequence: TGTGCCAGCAGTTTACTAACAGGGAACCTTTACGAGCAGTACTTC.